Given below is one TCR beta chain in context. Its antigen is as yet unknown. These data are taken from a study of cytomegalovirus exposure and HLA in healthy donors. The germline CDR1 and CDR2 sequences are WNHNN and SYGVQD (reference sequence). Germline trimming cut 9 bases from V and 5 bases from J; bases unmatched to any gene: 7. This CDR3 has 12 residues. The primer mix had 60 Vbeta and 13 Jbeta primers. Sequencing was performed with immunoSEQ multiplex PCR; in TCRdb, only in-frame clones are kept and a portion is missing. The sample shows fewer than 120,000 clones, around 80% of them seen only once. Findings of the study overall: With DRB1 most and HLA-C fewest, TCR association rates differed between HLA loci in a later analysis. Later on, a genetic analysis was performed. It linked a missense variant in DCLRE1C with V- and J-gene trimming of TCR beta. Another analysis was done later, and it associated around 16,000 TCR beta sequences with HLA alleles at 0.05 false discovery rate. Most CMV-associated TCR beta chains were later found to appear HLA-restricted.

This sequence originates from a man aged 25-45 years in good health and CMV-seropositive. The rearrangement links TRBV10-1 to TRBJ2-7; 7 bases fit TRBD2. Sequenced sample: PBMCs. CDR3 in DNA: TGCGCCAGAACCGGGAGGCGGAACGAGCAGTACTTC. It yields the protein CARTGRRNEQYF.